The 23 T cell receptor beta chains reported below all come from one sample, sequenced in a study. TCRdb independently ran MiXCR on the RT-PCR reads; one entry per CDR3 protein. The sample holds 550,000 to 750,000 distinct CDR3 sequences; around 14% are singletons and the top ten take 3% to 4.5%. The sequenced sample was memory CD4+ T cells from blood. Receptor source: a female donor in good health, serving as a healthy control.

V usage is TRBV7-9 and J usage is TRBJ2-1; no reliable D call. Trimming took off 6 bases at V and 1 base at J, with 16 bases between the two ends. This CDR3 is built from 16 residues. CDR1 and CDR2 from the germline V gene are SEHNR and FQNEAQ (reference sequence). The DNA of the CDR3 is TGTGCCAGCAGTCACAACGTGCGGAAATCCTACAATGAGCAGTTCTTC. This sequence encodes CASSHNVRKSYNEQFF. Supplemented by reference TRBV7-9 and TRBJ2-1, the full variable domain reads DTGVSQNPRHKITKRGQNVTFRCDPISEHNRLYWYRQTLGQGPEFLTYFQNEAQLEKSRLLSDRFSAERPKGSFSTLEIQRTEQGDSAMYLCASSHNVRKSYNEQFFGPGTRLTVL.

This clonotype was seen ten or more times. The rearrangement joins TRBV9 to TRBJ2-3; D is perhaps TRBD1 (5 bases). The CDR3 spans 15 residues. Trimming stripped 1 base from V and 0 bases from J, with 9 bases between. Per germline, CDR1 SGDLS and CDR2 YYNGEE. The CDR3 reads CASSVQGLSTDTQYF. CDR3 coding DNA: TGTGCCAGCAGCGTACAGGGTCTGAGCACAGATACGCAGTATTTT.

As for this clonotype: A much larger clone is a single base away; this may be a read error. The CDR3 ends on some other residue instead of the conserved phenylalanine or tryptophan, so this is likely a read error. This sequence joins TRBV7-9 and TRBJ1-2; no firm D call. Germline V gene data show CDR1 as SEHNR and CDR2 as FQNEAQ (reference sequence). Trimming took off 2 bases at V and 6 bases at J, with 10 bases between the two ends. The CDR3 totals 13 residues. The CDR3: CASSLSAGNGYTV. CDR3 nucleotides: TGTGCCAGCAGCTTAAGCGCAGGAAATGGCTACACCGTC.

This clonotype has just a few counts. The chain joins TRBV6-1 to TRBJ2-4; maybe TRBD1 (6 bases). Germline CDR1 reads MNHNS; CDR2 reads SASEGT. Trimming pared 4 bases from V and 8 bases from J, leaving 21 bases between. CDR3 length: 16 amino acids. The CDR3 nucleotides are TGTGCCAGCAGTGTACAGGGTTCCCGGGGATTTGACATTCAGTACTTC. Its translation: CASSVQGSRGFDIQYF.

This clonotype has at least ten counts. The chain links TRBV20-1 to TRBJ2-7; 10 bases are shared with TRBD2. The CDR3 is 15 residues long. Germline CDR1 reads DFQATT; CDR2 reads SNEGSKA (reference sequence). V was clipped by 3 bases and J by 7 bases; unmatched bases: 12. This chain's CDR3 is CSASVLSGRAGEQYF. The DNA of the CDR3 is TGCAGTGCTAGCGTTCTGAGCGGGAGGGCCGGGGAGCAGTACTTC.

This sequence joins TRBV18 and TRBJ1-1; 10 bases agree with TRBD1. The CDR3 runs to 15 residues. Losses at the gene ends were 4 bases for V and 11 bases for J; bases not matched to a gene: 13. Per germline, CDR1 KGHSH and CDR2 LQKENI. CDR3 residues: CASSQQNPGQGYAFF. CDR3 nucleotide sequence: TGTGCCAGCTCACAACAGAACCCGGGACAGGGGTACGCTTTCTTT.

This clonotype has a handful of counts. The chain recombines TRBV24-1 with TRBJ2-3, with D perhaps given as TRBD1 or TRBD2 (6 bases each). Germline values: CDR1 KGHDR, CDR2 SFDVKD. Trimming pared 2 bases from V and 5 bases from J, leaving 16 bases between. There are 16 residues in the CDR3. CDR3 amino acids: CATSDSGLLRGDTQYF. CDR3 nucleotides: TGTGCCACCAGTGATTCGGGACTCCTCAGGGGAGATACGCAGTATTTT.

This clonotype was detected a few times. V usage is TRBV27 and J usage is TRBJ2-2; D ambiguous. V lost 2 bases to trimming and J lost 2 bases, with 6 bases between them. CDR1 MNHEY and CDR2 SMNVEV come from the germline V gene (reference sequence). CDR3 length equals 14 residues. CDR3 sequence: CASSLRHNTGELFF. The CDR3 nucleotides read TGTGCCAGCAGTTTAAGACATAACACCGGGGAGCTGTTTTTT.

This clonotype was counted only a few times. The DNA of the CDR3 is TGTGCCAGCGGGATTTCCTCCTACAATGAGCAGTTCTTC. It yields the protein CASGISSYNEQFF. This sequence joins TRBV7-9 and TRBJ2-1, with unresolved D. Per the germline V gene, CDR1 is SEHNR and CDR2 is FQNEAQ (reference sequence). The ends were cut back, 8 bases at V and 0 bases at J, with 8 bases in the middle. The CDR3 covers 13 residues.

This clonotype was counted between two and nine times. The chain couples TRBV6-5 to TRBJ2-3; D is ambiguous. Trimming left V 8 bases short and J 1 base short, with 10 bases between. The CDR3 runs to 13 residues. The germline gives CDR1 MNHEY, CDR2 SVGAGI. The CDR3 spells CASWRSGTDTQYF. DNA for the CDR3: TGTGCCAGCTGGCGCAGCGGCACAGATACGCAGTATTTT.

The rearrangement links TRBV5-1 to TRBJ1-3, with TRBD1 matching over 7 bases. Germline V gene data show CDR1 as SGHRS and CDR2 as YFSETQ. CDR3 size: 16 residues. V was pared by 0 bases and J by 7 bases, with 10 bases of the junction left unmatched. The CDR3 DNA sequence: TGCGCCAGCAGCTTGGTTGTTCCCAGGGGGAGTAACACCATATATTTT. Protein product: CASSLVVPRGSNTIYF.

In this sample, this clonotype turned up many times. This chain uses TRBV12-3 or TRBV12-4 with TRBJ1-2; D not resolved. CDR3 length equals 10 residues. Between the trimmed V and J ends, which lost 2 bases and 6 bases, there was a span of 1 base. CDR3: CASSLHGYTF. CDR3 DNA sequence: TGTGCCAGCAGTTTACATGGCTACACCTTC.

This clonotype was found many times. The rearrangement links TRBV12-3 or TRBV12-4 to TRBJ1-5; weak D call: TRBD1 (5 bases). The CDR3 sequence is 13 residues long. Trimming left V 8 bases short and J 3 bases short, with 11 bases between. In DNA form, the CDR3 reads TGTGCCAGCTGGGTAGGGGACAATCAGCCCCAGCATTTT. Translated: CASWVGDNQPQHF.

This CDR3 is CATSDGGRGQETQYF. CDR3 in DNA: TGTGCCACCAGTGACGGCGGCAGGGGCCAAGAGACCCAGTACTTC. V usage is TRBV24-1 and J usage is TRBJ2-5, with D perhaps matching TRBD1 (6 bases). V was pared by 4 bases and J by 1 base, with 12 bases between. This CDR3 contains 15 residues. Germline V gives CDR1 KGHDR, CDR2 SFDVKD.

This sequence joins TRBV6-5 and TRBJ2-7, with 7 bases aligning to TRBD2. Germline CDR1 is MNHEY and CDR2 is SVGAGI. The trim removed 3 bases at V and 1 base at J, leaving 6 bases unmatched. The CDR3 consists of 15 residues. The CDR3: CASSYSREASYEQYF. Here the CDR3 DNA reads TGTGCCAGCAGTTATTCACGGGAGGCGTCCTACGAGCAGTACTTC.

The rearrangement joins TRBV20-1 to TRBJ2-7, with 7 nucleotides matching TRBD1. V dropped 2 bases and J dropped 2; count of bases not matched to a gene: 6. Germline V gives CDR1 DFQATT, CDR2 SNEGSKA (reference sequence). The CDR3 loop spans 14 amino acids. Here the CDR3 reads CSARSGTATYEQYF. CDR3 in DNA: TGCAGTGCTAGATCCGGGACAGCAACCTACGAGCAGTACTTC.

This clonotype was seen at least ten times. The CDR3 is CASSQDGGGSGTQETQYF. CDR3 DNA: TGCGCCAGCAGCCAAGACGGGGGGGGGTCCGGGACGCAAGAGACCCAGTACTTC. The rearrangement joins TRBV4-3 to TRBJ2-5; 8 nucleotides line up with TRBD2. The CDR3 extends over 18 amino acids. V dropped 0 bases and J dropped 2; count of bases not matched to a gene: 11. In germline, CDR1 is LGHNA, CDR2 YSLEER.

The chain carries TRBV14 and TRBJ2-2, with D unclear. The CDR3 is 14 residues long. Germline CDR1 reads SGHDN; CDR2 reads FVKESK. V was cut by 1 base and J by 2 bases, with 5 bases left in between. In DNA, the CDR3 is TGTGCCAGCAGCCAAGTGAAAAACACCGGGGAGCTGTTTTTT. Encoded protein: CASSQVKNTGELFF.

This clonotype was seen more than once but under ten times. This chain connects TRBV6-1 to TRBJ2-2, with TRBD1 matching over 9 bases. This CDR3 spans 15 amino acids. CDR1 MNHNS and CDR2 SASEGT come from the germline V gene. V lost 6 bases, J lost 1 base, and 3 bases stayed unmatched. CDR3 protein: CASSVDRGNTGELFF. For the CDR3, the DNA is TGTGCCAGCAGCGTGGACAGGGGGAACACCGGGGAGCTGTTTTTT.

This clonotype was observed many times. The rearrangement links TRBV5-1 to TRBJ2-7; D remains ambiguous. V was pared by 1 base and J by 6 bases, with 14 bases between. The CDR3 extends over 14 amino acids. The germline V gene encodes CDR1 SGHRS and CDR2 YFSETQ. The CDR3 nucleotides read TGCGCCAGCAGCTTGACCCCCCAGCCAACCGAGCAGTACTTC. This gives the protein CASSLTPQPTEQYF.

This clonotype was recorded many times. The V and J genes are TRBV6-6 and TRBJ2-1; D remains unclear. This CDR3 contains 14 residues. With 3 bases removed from V and 0 bases from J, the gap between germline ends came to 6 bases. Germline-derived CDR1 and CDR2 are MNHNY and SVGAGI (reference sequence). The CDR3 sequence is CASSYLSSYNEQFF. CDR3 in DNA: TGTGCCAGCAGTTATCTAAGCTCCTACAATGAGCAGTTCTTC.

This clonotype was recorded only once. A single base separates this from a much larger clone, so it may be a read error. The V and J genes are TRBV5-1 and TRBJ2-1; a possible D gene is TRBD2 (5 bases). The germline gives CDR1 SGHRS, CDR2 YFSETQ. There are 13 residues in the CDR3. CDR3 amino acids: CASSLGWERERFF. Written as DNA, the CDR3 is TGCGCCAGCAGCTTGGGGTGGGAAAGGGAGCGGTTCTTC. Combining the CDR3 with reference TRBV5-1 and TRBJ2-1 gives the whole variable domain KAGVTQTPRYLIKTRGQQVTLSCSPISGHRSVSWYQQTPGQGLQFLFEYFSETQRNKGNFPGRFSGRQFSNSRSEMNVSTLELGDSALYLCASSLGWERERFFGPGTRLTVL.

This chain uses TRBV7-8 with TRBJ1-1, with D perhaps matching TRBD1 (5 bases). CDR3 length: 14 amino acids. Germline V gene lookup returns CDR1 SGHVS and CDR2 FQNEAQ. The V end lost 2 bases, the J end lost 6 bases, and 13 bases lay between the germline ends. CDR3 sequence (DNA): TGTGCCAGCAGCTTACAGGGCTCGGAAGCTGAAGCTTTCTTT. Protein product: CASSLQGSEAEAFF.